This entry lists 32 T cell receptor beta chains sequenced from one sample in a study of vaccination and CD4 T cells after COVID-19. Scientists ran DNA taken from cultured CD4+ T cells through the Oncomine TCR Beta short-read assay for sequencing. TCRdb independently ran MiXCR on the PCR reads; one entry per CDR3 protein. This table has around 9,100 distinct CDR3 sequences, roughly 73% appearing once. Antigens for these TCRs are unknown. Treatment noted: roughly nine-day PBMC culture with coronavirus spike peptide pools or control peptides (ViraFEST assay). Sequenced: CD4+ T cells from blood, cultured in vitro. These receptors were collected from a human donor who had recovered from COVID-19.

The chain combines TRBV5-8 with TRBJ1-2; D unresolved. Germline CDR1 reads SGHTS; CDR2 reads YDEGEE. The CDR3 extends over 13 amino acids. V was clipped by 2 bases and J by 6 bases, with 11 bases between them. CDR3 nucleotide sequence: TGTGCCAGCAGCTTACGGCTCCGGGATGGCTACACCTTC. Protein product: CASSLRLRDGYTF.

This clonotype occurred a few times. The gene calls are TRBV6-1 and TRBJ1-2; D gene ambiguous. The length of the CDR3 is 13 residues. V was shortened by 11 bases and J by 6 bases, with 19 bases between the two germline ends. Germline assignment: CDR1 MNHNS and CDR2 SASEGT. CDR3 amino acids: CALRTVAVDGYTF. The CDR3 nucleotides read TGTGCCTTGAGGACGGTGGCGGTGGATGGCTACACCTTC.

The chain employs TRBV23-1 and TRBJ2-7; 10 bases fit TRBD1. TRBV23-1 is an ORF; its function is uncertain. V lost 11 bases, J lost 3 bases, and 4 bases stayed unmatched. The CDR3 consists of 12 residues. The CDR3 protein is CAPGQGIYEQYF. In DNA form, the CDR3 reads TGCGCCCCGGGACAGGGGATCTACGAGCAGTACTTC.

The CDR3 protein is CASSGENPNYGYTF. The CDR3 region has the DNA TGCGCCAGCAGCGGGGAGAATCCTAACTATGGCTACACCTTC. The rearrangement uses TRBV5-1 and TRBJ1-2, with no clear D. The V gene lost 4 bases and the J gene lost 0 bases, with 10 bases spanning the gap. This CDR3 is built from 14 residues. Germline values: CDR1 SGHRS, CDR2 YFSETQ.

This chain links TRBV19 with TRBJ2-1; 9 nucleotides line up with TRBD2. Trimming removed 7 bases from V and 3 bases from J; junction bases left unmatched: 7. This CDR3 spans 15 amino acids. Germline V lookup: CDR1 LNHDA, CDR2 SQIVND (reference sequence). The CDR3 DNA follows: TGTGCCAGTACCACCGAAGCGGGGGGCTACAATGAGCAGTTCTTC. This sequence encodes CASTTEAGGYNEQFF.

The chain has TRBV20-1 and TRBJ2-2; TRBD2 might be the D (7 bases). With 0 bases removed from V and 6 bases from J, the gap between germline ends came to 17 bases. The CDR3 totals 16 residues. Germline assignment: CDR1 DFQATT and CDR2 SNEGSKA (reference sequence). CDR3 in amino acids: CSARDQARGGSGELFF. The CDR3 nucleotides read TGCAGTGCTAGAGATCAAGCCAGGGGAGGGTCCGGGGAGCTGTTTTTT.

The chain recombines TRBV7-9 with TRBJ2-3; D unresolved. Trimming took off 1 base at V and 2 bases at J, with 16 bases between the two ends. CDR3 size: 17 residues. Germline CDR1 SEHNR, CDR2 FQNEAQ (reference sequence). CDR3 protein: CASSLEGQTIDTDTQYF. In DNA form, the CDR3 reads TGTGCCAGCAGCTTAGAAGGGCAGACGATAGACACAGATACGCAGTATTTT.

The chain is built from TRBV6-5 and TRBJ1-1; D unclear. The ends were cut back, 0 bases at V and 4 bases at J, with 21 bases in the middle. The CDR3 is 18 residues long. CDR1 and CDR2 from the germline V gene are MNHEY and SVGAGI. CDR3 nucleotide sequence: TGTGCCAGCAGTTACTCGATCAAGGTGGGGATCGGAGCCACTGAAGCTTTCTTT. Translated, it gives CASSYSIKVGIGATEAFF.

The J gene is TRBJ2-7, the V gene TRBV28; 12 bases line up with TRBD2. The CDR3 extends over 13 amino acids. Trimming cost V 8 bases and J 5 bases; bases outside gene matches: 4. The V gene's germline CDR1 is MDHEN and CDR2 SYDVKM. The CDR3 loop reads CASLTSGSHEQYF. In DNA form, the CDR3 reads TGTGCCAGCTTGACTAGCGGGAGCCACGAGCAGTACTTC.

The V call is TRBV6-1, the J call TRBJ1-6; D might be TRBD1 (6 bases). In germline, CDR1 is MNHNS, CDR2 SASEGT. The CDR3 length is 15 residues. V gave up 9 bases and J gave up 6 bases, with 18 bases separating them. CDR3 nucleotides: TGTGCCAGTACCTCGACAGGCGCTCTTAATTCACCCCTCCACTTT. As protein: CASTSTGALNSPLHF.

This clonotype showed up just once. This chain joins TRBV15 and TRBJ2-7; 13 bases map to TRBD2. Germline assignment: CDR1 LNHNV and CDR2 YYDKDF (reference sequence). Germline trimming cut 4 bases from V and 2 bases from J; bases unmatched to any gene: 14. This CDR3 is built from 19 residues. Written as DNA, the CDR3 is TGTGCCACCAGCAAATCCTTGTTCGAGGGACTAGCGGGAACCTACGAGCAGTACTTC. It translates to CATSKSLFEGLAGTYEQYF.

The CDR3 sequence: CASSFMGLEAGYTF. The CDR3, as DNA: TGTGCCAGCAGCTTTATGGGTCTAGAGGCTGGCTACACCTTC. The V and J genes are TRBV7-9 and TRBJ1-2; D gene ambiguous. Trimming took 3 bases from V and 7 from J, leaving 15 bases between them. This CDR3 is built from 14 residues. The V gene's germline CDR1 is SEHNR and CDR2 FQNEAQ (reference sequence).

The chain recombines TRBV11-2 with TRBJ2-5; D gene ambiguous. Trimming removed 2 bases from V and 5 bases from J, with 3 bases in between. CDR1 and CDR2 (germline): SGHAT, FQNNGV. The CDR3 contains 11 residues. DNA of the CDR3: TGTGCCAGCAGCTTAAAGGAGACCCAGTACTTC. Translation gives CASSLKETQYF.

The chain carries TRBV19 and TRBJ2-5; TRBD2 might be the D (5 bases). The ends were cut back, 5 bases at V and 5 bases at J, with 18 bases in the middle. Germline values: CDR1 LNHDA, CDR2 SQIVND (reference sequence). The CDR3 runs 15 residues. The CDR3: CASSSGLVGGETQYF. The CDR3 nucleotides are TGTGCCAGTAGTTCAGGACTGGTAGGTGGGGAGACCCAGTACTTC.

The chain employs TRBV7-3 and TRBJ2-1, with TRBD2 as a possible D gene (6 bases). Germline V lookup: CDR1 SGHTA, CDR2 FQGTGA. Trimming took off 2 bases at V and 3 bases at J, with 14 bases between the two ends. CDR3 length: 16 amino acids. CDR3 nucleotide sequence: TGTGCCAGCAGCTTAGCGGGGTCAGCGAGCTACAATGAGCAGTTCTTC. It specifies CASSLAGSASYNEQFF.

The CDR3 DNA reads as TGTGCCACCAGTGATTTGAGGGACGCCCATCAGCCCCAGCATTTT. It specifies CATSDLRDAHQPQHF. J is TRBJ1-5 and V is TRBV24-1; D possibly corresponds to TRBD1 (5 bases). The germline gives CDR1 KGHDR, CDR2 SFDVKD. V was trimmed by 0 bases and J by 5 bases, leaving 10 bases between them. The CDR3 runs 15 residues.

The genes are TRBV20-1 and TRBJ2-7, with 7 bases fitting TRBD1. The germline CDR1 and CDR2 sequences are DFQATT and SNEGSKA (reference sequence). This CDR3 has 15 amino acids. The J segment lost 0 bases and the V segment lost 3 bases, leaving 8 bases of the junction unmatched. The CDR3 protein is CSASDAGGISYEQYF. DNA of the CDR3: TGCAGTGCTAGTGATGCAGGGGGTATCTCCTACGAGCAGTACTTC.

This chain uses TRBV2 with TRBJ1-1; D remains ambiguous. Trimming pared 1 base from V and 7 bases from J, leaving 4 bases between. CDR3 length equals 11 residues. The V gene's germline CDR1 is SNHLY and CDR2 FYNNEI. The CDR3 coding sequence is TGTGCCAGCAGTGAAGACCTTGAAGCTTTCTTT. Translating gives CASSEDLEAFF.

The rearrangement uses TRBV6-2 or TRBV6-3 and TRBJ1-6; D gene unclear. Deletions cut 6 bases from V and 7 bases from J, with 7 bases between. The CDR3 runs 12 residues. The germline V gene has CDR1 MNHEY and CDR2 SVGEGT. This CDR3 is CASRWTNSPLHF. CDR3 in DNA: TGTGCCAGCAGGTGGACCAATTCACCCCTCCACTTT.

The genes are TRBV12-3 or TRBV12-4 and TRBJ2-5; D might be TRBD2 (6 bases). V lost 6 bases to trimming and J lost 3 bases, with 14 bases between them. This CDR3 contains 14 residues. Here the CDR3 reads CASSPDYFEETQYF. The CDR3 coding sequence is TGTGCCAGCAGCCCGGACTACTTTGAAGAGACCCAGTACTTC.

This clonotype was detected once. V gene TRBV11-2 combines with J gene TRBJ2-5; a weak D match, TRBD2 (5 bases). CDR3 size: 14 residues. Trimming left V 5 bases short and J 3 bases short, with 13 bases between. In germline, CDR1 is SGHAT, CDR2 FQNNGV. This CDR3 is CASSLLGLKETQYF. DNA for the CDR3: TGTGCCAGCAGCCTCCTCGGACTGAAAGAGACCCAGTACTTC. The whole variable domain, remainder taken from reference TRBV11-2 and TRBJ2-5, is EAGVAQSPRYKIIEKRQSVAFWCNPISGHATLYWYQQILGQGPKLLIQFQNNGVVDDSQLPKDRFSAERLKGVDSTLKIQPAKLEDSAVYLCASSLLGLKETQYFGPGTRLLVL.

V and J are TRBV10-3 and TRBJ1-3; no clear D gene. V shed 4 bases and J shed 4 bases, with 11 bases lying between them. Germline CDR1 and CDR2: ENHRY and SYGVKD. This CDR3 is 14 amino acids long. The CDR3 loop is CAISARAEGNTIYF. DNA of the CDR3: TGTGCCATCAGTGCGCGGGCAGAGGGAAACACCATATATTTT.

The DNA of the CDR3 is TGTGCCACCAGCATACACCTTAGCAATCAGCCCCAGCATTTT. It yields the protein CATSIHLSNQPQHF. This rearrangement joins TRBV15 to TRBJ1-5; the D is unclear. The germline CDR1 and CDR2 sequences are LNHNV and YYDKDF (reference sequence). V lost 4 bases to trimming and J lost 0 bases, with 7 bases between them. The CDR3 extends over 14 amino acids.

The gene calls are TRBV24-1 and TRBJ1-5; 8 positions match TRBD1. The CDR3 is made up of 14 amino acids. The germline gives CDR1 KGHDR, CDR2 SFDVKD. With 3 bases clipped from V and 6 bases from J, the junction kept 3 bases outside the gene matches. The CDR3 DNA reads TGTGCCACCAGTGATGACAGGGGTGCTCAGCCCCAGCATTTT. This sequence encodes CATSDDRGAQPQHF.

CDR3 sequence reads: CASSTSPGLTDNEQFF. CDR3 nucleotide sequence: TGTGCCAGTAGTACGTCGCCGGGACTTACAGACAATGAGCAGTTCTTC. This rearrangement joins TRBV19 to TRBJ2-1; maybe TRBD2 (6 bases). Germline V gene sequence: CDR1 LNHDA, CDR2 SQIVND (reference sequence). Trimming left V 4 bases short and J 5 bases short, with 18 bases between. This CDR3 region has 16 residues. Full variable domain (outside the CDR3, taken from reference TRBV19 and TRBJ2-1): DGGITQSPKYLFRKEGQNVTLSCEQNLNHDAMYWYRQDPGQGLRLIYYSQIVNDFQKGDIAEGYSVSREKKESFPLTVTSAQKNPTAFYLCASSTSPGLTDNEQFFGPGTRLTVL.

This clonotype was detected only once. The gene calls are TRBV19 and TRBJ1-2; D not certain. CDR3 size: 17 residues. Per germline, CDR1 LNHDA and CDR2 SQIVND (reference sequence). With 6 bases removed from V and 0 bases from J, the gap between germline ends came to 20 bases. In DNA form, the CDR3 reads TGTGCCAGTAGGAAGACCTACGAAAAGGGCTCTAACTATGGCTACACCTTC. This translates into CASRKTYEKGSNYGYTF.

CDR3 amino acids: CASSSLDYEQYF. CDR3 DNA sequence: TGTGCCAGCAGCTCACTAGACTACGAGCAGTACTTC. The chain employs TRBV7-9 and TRBJ2-7; TRBD2 might be the D (5 bases). The CDR3 has 12 residues. Germline V gene sequence: CDR1 SEHNR, CDR2 FQNEAQ (reference sequence). The ends were cut back, 4 bases at V and 3 bases at J, with 7 bases in the middle.

This clonotype was recorded once. The J gene is TRBJ2-7, the V gene TRBV6-1, with no clear D. Germline V gene sequence: CDR1 MNHNS, CDR2 SASEGT. The length of the CDR3 is 11 residues. V lost 4 bases and J 2 bases, leaving 3 bases between the germline ends. The DNA of the CDR3 is TGTGCCAGCAGTGCCACCTACGAGCAGTACTTC. Translation gives CASSATYEQYF.

J is TRBJ2-6 and V is TRBV4-3; D is unresolved. Germline V gives CDR1 LGHNA, CDR2 YSLEER. Trimming cost V 0 bases and J 1 base, with 7 bases left between them. There are 16 residues in the CDR3. The CDR3 region is CASSQDEVSGANVLTF. CDR3 sequence (DNA): TGCGCCAGCAGCCAAGATGAAGTATCTGGGGCCAACGTCCTGACTTTC.

J is TRBJ1-2 and V is TRBV25-1, with no clear D. The CDR3 is made up of 13 amino acids. Trimming removed 6 bases at V and 4 bases at J, with 12 bases between. Germline-derived CDR1 and CDR2 are MGHDK and SYGVNS. The DNA of the CDR3 is TGTGCCAGCAGCTCCGGGGTTTTCTATGGCTACACCTTC. Translated, it gives CASSSGVFYGYTF.

In this sample, this clonotype turned up a few times. CDR3 in amino acids: CASRGGTRETQYF. CDR3 nucleotides: TGTGCCAGCCGAGGGGGCACCAGAGAGACCCAGTACTTC. The chain employs TRBV27 and TRBJ2-5; 7 bases agree with TRBD1. The germline V gene has CDR1 MNHEY and CDR2 SMNVEV (reference sequence). This CDR3 is 13 amino acids long. After removal of 8 bases from V and 4 bases from J, the junction contained 7 bases not matched to a gene.

The J gene is TRBJ2-1, the V gene TRBV19; the match to TRBD2 covers 8 bases. Germline values: CDR1 LNHDA, CDR2 SQIVND (reference sequence). V shed 7 bases and J 12 bases; nucleotides not matched to a gene: 14. The CDR3 has 14 amino acids. The CDR3 DNA reads as TGTGCCAGTAACAAGGGTTGGGCTAGCGGGTCGCAGTTCTTC. Its translation is CASNKGWASGSQFF.